This T cell receptor beta chain was recorded in a study of T-cell memory formation after mild COVID-19. Study information: The study found TCR clusters largely donor specific.

This clonotype has a count of ten or more. Antigen specificity is unknown. The CDR3 runs to 16 residues. V was pared by 6 bases and J by 3 bases, with 10 bases of the junction left unmatched. From germline, CDR1 is SGHAT and CDR2 FQNNGV. TCRdb re-analysed the 5' RACE reads in MiXCR, keeping a single row per CDR3 protein. The sample comprises about 210,000 distinct CDR3 sequences, 8% to 11% of which are singletons, and roughly 3% rests with the top ten. General study results and limits: Of the contracting clones, CD4+ ones lay mainly in CM and EM, and CD8+ ones in EMRA. Nothing showed for sure that second-wave clones peaking on day 37 were SARS-CoV-2 specific.

The receptor's source is a man aged 18 to 29 who had mild COVID-19 (a few samples of this study predate the infection). Cell type and time point are not known. The source material was PBMCs or a T cell subset sorted from them (not recorded which). This rearrangement joins TRBV11-2 to TRBJ2-2, with 7 bases matching TRBD1. CDR3 residues: CASSPLGGRDTGELFF. In DNA, the CDR3 is TGTGCCAGCAGTCCTCTAGGGGGCAGGGACACCGGGGAGCTGTTTTTT.